The 12 T cell receptor beta chains below come from one sample, sequenced in a study of shared clonotypes between healthy human individuals. TCRdb's table, derived via immunoSEQ multiplex PCR, lists solely in-frame clones and lacks some. Of 1.4 million to 1.5 million clones in the sample, 95% to 97% were seen once. Sequenced sample: naive CD4+ T cells sorted from blood. This sample's subset: CD45RA+ positively selected. These receptors came from a man aged 25 to 40 in good health.

Concerning this clone itself: The sample carries other DNA sequences with the same CDR3. This sequence joins TRBV18 and TRBJ1-5, with 7 bases that match TRBD1. Germline V lookup: CDR1 KGHSH, CDR2 LQKENI. The J segment lost 1 base and the V segment lost 2 bases, leaving 2 bases of the junction unmatched. This CDR3 contains 15 residues. The CDR3 bases are TGTGCCAGCTCACCAGGGACAGTGAGCAATCAGCCCCAGCATTTT. Its translation is CASSPGTVSNQPQHF.

The V gene is TRBV9, the J gene TRBJ2-1, with D unresolved. Germline CDR1 is SGDLS and CDR2 is YYNGEE. V was clipped by 4 bases and J by 12 bases, with 29 bases between them. The CDR3 totals 17 residues. Written as DNA, the CDR3 is TGTGCCAGCAGCTCGGACCCTGAACGGCCAACCCGATCAGTGCAGTTCTTC. Its protein product is CASSSDPERPTRSVQFF.

The chain is built from TRBV7-9 and TRBJ2-7; 8 bases fit TRBD2. The length of the CDR3 is 17 residues. V lost 1 base, J lost 3 bases, and 11 bases stayed unmatched. Germline V gene sequence: CDR1 SEHNR, CDR2 FQNEAQ (reference sequence). The DNA of the CDR3 is TGTGCCAGCAGCTTAGTGGTGGGACTAGACCTTTTCTACGAGCAGTACTTC. Amino acid sequence: CASSLVVGLDLFYEQYF.

This sequence joins TRBV2 and TRBJ2-1; D possibly corresponds to TRBD1 (6 bases). Germline CDR1 SNHLY, CDR2 FYNNEI. V shed 2 bases and J shed 0 bases, with 14 bases lying between them. The CDR3 loop spans 17 amino acids. The CDR3 bases are TGTGCCAGCAGTGAACTTACAGGGATTTCCTCCTACAATGAGCAGTTCTTC. Translation gives CASSELTGISSYNEQFF.

This chain joins TRBV5-5 and TRBJ2-1; D is uncertain. In germline, CDR1 is SGHKS, CDR2 YYEKEE (reference sequence). CDR3 size: 11 residues. V was trimmed by 4 bases and J by 10 bases, leaving 9 bases between them. The CDR3 loop is CASSDTVEQFF. In nucleotides, the CDR3 is TGTGCCAGCAGCGATACGGTGGAGCAGTTCTTC.

The J gene is TRBJ2-1, the V gene TRBV20-1, with unresolved D. There are 11 residues in the CDR3. The V gene lost 8 bases and the J gene lost 7 bases, with 12 bases spanning the gap. Germline CDR1 reads DFQATT; CDR2 reads SNEGSKA (reference sequence). The CDR3 protein is CSSENLNEQFF. The CDR3 bases are TGCAGTTCCGAAAACTTGAATGAGCAGTTCTTC.

The J gene is TRBJ2-7, the V gene TRBV5-1; D may match TRBD1 or TRBD2 (5 bases each). The CDR3 runs 15 residues. CDR1 and CDR2 (germline): SGHRS, YFSETQ. Trimming pared 0 bases from V and 4 bases from J, leaving 14 bases between. The chain's CDR3 is CASSLDPGRPYEQYF. The CDR3 region has the DNA TGCGCCAGCAGCTTGGATCCGGGGCGGCCGTACGAGCAGTACTTC.

The genes are TRBV13 and TRBJ2-3; possible D gene TRBD1, 6 bases. Trimming shortened V by 5 bases and J by 4 bases, and 10 bases separated the two germline ends. Germline CDR1 and CDR2: PRHDT and FYEKMQ (reference sequence). This CDR3 spans 13 amino acids. CDR3 coding DNA: TGTGCCAGCAGCACGGACAGATCAGATACGCAGTATTTT. As protein: CASSTDRSDTQYF.

This sequence joins TRBV5-4 and TRBJ1-4, with 9 bases lining up with TRBD1. The CDR3 has 13 residues. Germline CDR1 is SGHNT and CDR2 is YYREEE (reference sequence). V lost 6 bases to trimming and J lost 6 bases; unmatched junction nucleotides: 3. CDR3 protein: CASTRDRDEKLFF. The CDR3 region has the DNA TGTGCCAGCACCCGGGACAGGGATGAAAAACTGTTTTTT.

This chain links TRBV5-6 with TRBJ2-1; no clear D gene. Per germline, CDR1 SGHDT and CDR2 YYEEEE. This CDR3 is built from 14 residues. Trimming cost V 1 base and J 7 bases, with 12 bases left between them. For the CDR3, the DNA is TGTGCCAGCAGCTTGCTGCTAGTAGGAAATGAGCAGTTCTTC. It yields the protein CASSLLLVGNEQFF.

CDR3 DNA sequence: TGTGCCAGCAGCTACCGGGACGGTAATCAGCCCCAGCATTTT. Translating it yields CASSYRDGNQPQHF. The genes are TRBV5-5 and TRBJ1-5, with D maybe TRBD1 (5 bases). The CDR3 sequence is 14 residues long. CDR1 is SGHKS, CDR2 YYEKEE, per germline (reference sequence). V was trimmed by 3 bases and J by 4 bases, leaving 11 bases between them. Based on the CDR3 plus reference TRBV5-5 and TRBJ1-5, the full variable domain is DAGVTQSPTHLIKTRGQQVTLRCSPISGHKSVSWYQQVLGQGPQFIFQYYEKEERGRGNFPDRFSARQFPNYSSELNVNALLLGDSALYLCASSYRDGNQPQHFGDGTRLSIL.

This clone was counted a single time. This rearrangement joins TRBV4-3 to TRBJ1-4; D ambiguous. Per germline, CDR1 LGHNA and CDR2 YSLEER. The CDR3 runs 14 residues. V was pared by 3 bases and J by 12 bases, with 17 bases between. CDR3 bases: TGCGCCAGCAGCCACGCTATGGGGTCCTTTGAACTGTTTTTT. Translating it yields CASSHAMGSFELFF.